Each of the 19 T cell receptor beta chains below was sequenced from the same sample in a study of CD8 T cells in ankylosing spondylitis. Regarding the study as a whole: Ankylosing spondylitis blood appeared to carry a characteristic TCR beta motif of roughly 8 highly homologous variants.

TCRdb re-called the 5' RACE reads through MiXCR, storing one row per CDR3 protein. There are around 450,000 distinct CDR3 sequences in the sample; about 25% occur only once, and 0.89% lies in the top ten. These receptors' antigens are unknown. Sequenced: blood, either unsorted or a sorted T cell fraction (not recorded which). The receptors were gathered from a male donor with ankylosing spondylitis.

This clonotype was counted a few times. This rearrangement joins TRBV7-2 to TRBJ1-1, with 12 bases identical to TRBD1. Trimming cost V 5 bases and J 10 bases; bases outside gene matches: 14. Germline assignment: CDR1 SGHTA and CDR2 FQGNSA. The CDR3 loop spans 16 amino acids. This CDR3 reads CASSPPSWDRGLGAFF. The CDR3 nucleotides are TGTGCCAGCAGCCCGCCCAGTTGGGACAGGGGGCTTGGAGCTTTCTTT.

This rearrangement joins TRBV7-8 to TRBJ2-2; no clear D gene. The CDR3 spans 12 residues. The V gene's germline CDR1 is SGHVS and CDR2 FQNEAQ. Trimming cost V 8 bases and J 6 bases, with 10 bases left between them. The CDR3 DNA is TGTGCCAGCCTCCAAGTGGCCGGGGAGCTGTTTTTT. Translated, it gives CASLQVAGELFF.

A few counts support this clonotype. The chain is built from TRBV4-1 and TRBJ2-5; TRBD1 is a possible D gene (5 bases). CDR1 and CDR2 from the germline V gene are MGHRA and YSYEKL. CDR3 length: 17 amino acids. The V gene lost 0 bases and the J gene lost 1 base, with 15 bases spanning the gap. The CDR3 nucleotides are TGCGCCAGCAGCCAAGATGCCCTGGGGCTAGGCCAAGAGACCCAGTACTTC. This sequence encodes CASSQDALGLGQETQYF.

The CDR3 here is CSARATHSGNTIYF. The CDR3 nucleotides read TGCAGTGCTAGAGCGACGCACTCTGGAAACACCATATATTTT. The chain is built from TRBV20-1 and TRBJ1-3, with D hard to call. Germline V gives CDR1 DFQATT, CDR2 SNEGSKA (reference sequence). Trimming took off 1 base at V and 0 bases at J, with 7 bases between the two ends. This CDR3 is built from 14 residues.

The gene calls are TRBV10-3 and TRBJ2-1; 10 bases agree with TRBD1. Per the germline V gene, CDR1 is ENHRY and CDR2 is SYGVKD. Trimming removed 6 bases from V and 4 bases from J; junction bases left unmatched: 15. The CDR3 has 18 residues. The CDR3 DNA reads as TGTGCCATCAGGGCGGGACAGGGGAATAAGACTGGTTACAATGAGCAGTTCTTC. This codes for CAIRAGQGNKTGYNEQFF.

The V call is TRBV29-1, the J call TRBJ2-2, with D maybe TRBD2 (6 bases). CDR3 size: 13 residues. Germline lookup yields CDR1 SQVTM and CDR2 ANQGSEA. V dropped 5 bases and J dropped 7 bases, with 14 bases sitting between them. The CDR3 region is CSVSTRLGGELFF. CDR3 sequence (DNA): TGCAGCGTTTCGACTAGATTGGGCGGGGAGCTGTTTTTT.

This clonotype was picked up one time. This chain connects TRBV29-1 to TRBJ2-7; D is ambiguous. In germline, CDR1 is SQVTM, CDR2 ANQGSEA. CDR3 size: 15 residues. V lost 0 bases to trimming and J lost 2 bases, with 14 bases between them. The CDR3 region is CSVEDRAGSPYEQYF. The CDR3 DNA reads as TGCAGCGTTGAAGATCGGGCAGGTAGCCCCTACGAGCAGTACTTC.

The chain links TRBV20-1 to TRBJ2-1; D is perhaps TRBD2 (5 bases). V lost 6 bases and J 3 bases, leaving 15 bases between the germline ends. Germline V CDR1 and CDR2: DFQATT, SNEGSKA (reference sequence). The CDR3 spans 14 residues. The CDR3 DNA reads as TGCAGTGCCAGCGGTGGTCGGGACTACAATGAGCAGTTCTTC. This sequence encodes CSASGGRDYNEQFF.

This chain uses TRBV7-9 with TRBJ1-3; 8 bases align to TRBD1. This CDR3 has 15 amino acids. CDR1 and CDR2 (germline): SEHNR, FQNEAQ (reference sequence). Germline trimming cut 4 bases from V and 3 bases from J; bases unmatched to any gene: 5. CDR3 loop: CASSSDRGNGNTIYF. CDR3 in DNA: TGTGCCAGCAGCTCCGACAGGGGTAATGGAAACACCATATATTTT.

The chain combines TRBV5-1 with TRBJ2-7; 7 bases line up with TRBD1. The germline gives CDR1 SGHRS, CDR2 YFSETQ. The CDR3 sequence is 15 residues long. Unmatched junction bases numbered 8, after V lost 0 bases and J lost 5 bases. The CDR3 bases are TGCGCCAGCAGCTTGGGGGCAGGGGGTCGGCACGAGCAGTACTTC. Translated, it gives CASSLGAGGRHEQYF.

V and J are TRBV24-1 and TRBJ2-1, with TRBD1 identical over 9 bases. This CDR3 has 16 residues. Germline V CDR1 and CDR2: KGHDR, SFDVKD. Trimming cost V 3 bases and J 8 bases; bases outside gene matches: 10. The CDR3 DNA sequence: TGTGCCACCAGTGATGGACAGGGGAAAATATTCGATGAGCAGTTCTTC. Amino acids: CATSDGQGKIFDEQFF.

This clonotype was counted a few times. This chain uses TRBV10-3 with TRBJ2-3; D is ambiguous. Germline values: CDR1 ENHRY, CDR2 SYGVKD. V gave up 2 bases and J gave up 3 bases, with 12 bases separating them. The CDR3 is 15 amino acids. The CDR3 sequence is CAISEAILVTDTQYF. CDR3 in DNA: TGTGCCATCAGTGAGGCCATCCTCGTAACAGATACGCAGTATTTT.

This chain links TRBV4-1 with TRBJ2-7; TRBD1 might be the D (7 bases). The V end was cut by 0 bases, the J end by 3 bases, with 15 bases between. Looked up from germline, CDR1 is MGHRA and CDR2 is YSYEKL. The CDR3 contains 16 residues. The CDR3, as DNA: TGCGCCAGCAGCCAAGAGGCGGGACAGAGACTCTACGAGCAGTACTTC. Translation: CASSQEAGQRLYEQYF.

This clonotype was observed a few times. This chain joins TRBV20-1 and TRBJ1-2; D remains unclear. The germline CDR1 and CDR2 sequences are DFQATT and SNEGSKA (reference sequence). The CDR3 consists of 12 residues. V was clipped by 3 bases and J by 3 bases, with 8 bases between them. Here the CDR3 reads CSASLVDYGYTF. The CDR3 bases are TGCAGTGCTAGTTTAGTCGACTATGGCTACACCTTC.

For the CDR3, the DNA is TGTGCCAGCAGCAAAGACAGGGGCGAGCAGTACTTC. Translation: CASSKDRGEQYF. V and J are TRBV5-6 and TRBJ2-7; 8 nucleotides match TRBD1. Unmatched junction bases numbered 3, after V lost 4 bases and J lost 6 bases. The CDR3 has 12 amino acids. Looked up from germline, CDR1 is SGHDT and CDR2 is YYEEEE.

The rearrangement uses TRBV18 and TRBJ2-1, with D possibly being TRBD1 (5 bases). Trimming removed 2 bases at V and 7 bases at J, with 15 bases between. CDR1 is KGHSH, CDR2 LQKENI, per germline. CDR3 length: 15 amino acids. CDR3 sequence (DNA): TGTGCCAGCTCACCAAACCTAGGGGTGGAGAATGAGCAGTTCTTC. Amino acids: CASSPNLGVENEQFF.

The DNA of the CDR3 is TGCGCCAGCAGCTGGACAGGGGGCTCTGGAAACACCATATATTTT. Its translation is CASSWTGGSGNTIYF. The V and J genes are TRBV5-1 and TRBJ1-3, with 10 bases that match TRBD1. Germline CDR1 SGHRS, CDR2 YFSETQ. The trim removed 3 bases at V and 0 bases at J, leaving 0 bases unmatched. This CDR3 is 15 amino acids long.

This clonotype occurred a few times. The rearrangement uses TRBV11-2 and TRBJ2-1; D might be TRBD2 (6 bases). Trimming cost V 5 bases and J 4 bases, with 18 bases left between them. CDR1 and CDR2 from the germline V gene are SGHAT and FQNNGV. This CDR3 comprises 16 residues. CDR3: CASSRFGAGKYNEQFF. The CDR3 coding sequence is TGTGCCAGCAGCCGTTTTGGAGCGGGCAAATACAATGAGCAGTTCTTC. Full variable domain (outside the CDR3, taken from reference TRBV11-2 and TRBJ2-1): EAGVAQSPRYKIIEKRQSVAFWCNPISGHATLYWYQQILGQGPKLLIQFQNNGVVDDSQLPKDRFSAERLKGVDSTLKIQPAKLEDSAVYLCASSRFGAGKYNEQFFGPGTRLTVL.

The CDR3 spells CASSQDVQGLGYTF. The DNA for the CDR3 is TGTGCCAGCAGCCAAGATGTGCAGGGATTGGGCTACACCTTC. This chain uses TRBV3-1 with TRBJ1-2, with D possibly being TRBD1 (5 bases). From germline, CDR1 is LGHDT and CDR2 YNNKEL (reference sequence). Trimming shortened V by 0 bases and J by 8 bases, and 13 bases separated the two germline ends. CDR3 length: 14 residues.